This T cell receptor (beta chain) was sequenced in a study of human T cells and chemical hapten exposure. Unique molecular identifiers were attached to individual cDNA molecules during library preparation. TCRdb fed the RACE reads into MiXCR, producing one record per CDR3 protein. The repertoire has roughly 60,000 distinct CDR3 sequences, approximately 13% of them found once; the top ten carry 2.4%. Comment on this clonotype: The target antigen is unknown.

The CDR3 covers 14 residues. Germline loops: CDR1 SGHAT, CDR2 FQNNGV. The germline V and J ends were trimmed by 0 bases and 4 bases, with 10 bases remaining between them. Study observations and caveats: Unchanged with DPC sensitization were TCRs above 1 in 1000 frequency. Counts of expanded TCRs at PT1 were positively correlated with patch test score.

The time point was: patch test 3, about 24 weeks after DPC sensitization. The treatment denotes: therapeutic diphenylcyclopropenone sensitization with weekly scalp DPC. Specimen: whole blood, collected in connection with sensitization to the hapten diphenylcyclopropenone (DPC). The chain is built from TRBV11-2 and TRBJ2-7; the D is unclear. This receptor was obtained from a young man with alopecia areata. Some clones in this sample may be carry-over from other donors' samples. The DNA of the CDR3 is TGTGCCAGCAGCTTAGATTGGGTACAGTACGAGCAGTACTTC. Encoded protein: CASSLDWVQYEQYF.